These 26 T cell receptor beta chains were sequenced from one sample in a study of T cells in Graves' hyperthyroidism and ophthalmopathy. The investigators amplified TCR beta CDR3 regions from RNA transcripts. With the HTBI primer set, the TCR CDR3 went through a first round of RT-PCR. TCRdb re-derived calls from the multiplex PCR reads in MiXCR, one entry per CDR3 protein. The data show nearly 600,000 distinct CDR3 sequences, approximately 14% seen once. Sequenced material: blood. Receptors were obtained from a woman aged 18-35 years with Graves' ophthalmopathy.

This clonotype has at least ten counts. The rearrangement links TRBV6-1 to TRBJ1-5; D possibly corresponds to TRBD1 (6 bases). The germline V and J ends were trimmed by 5 bases and 5 bases, with 19 bases remaining between them. CDR1 MNHNS and CDR2 SASEGT come from the germline V gene. This CDR3 has 16 amino acids. The CDR3 here is CASSNAGGPRHQPQHF. CDR3 DNA: TGTGCCAGCAGTAACGCTGGGGGGCCGCGCCATCAGCCCCAGCATTTT.

This clonotype was counted ten times or more. The chain has TRBV30 and TRBJ2-7, with D unresolved. This CDR3 contains 13 residues. Germline V CDR1 and CDR2: GTSNPN, SVGIG (reference sequence). V was shortened by 3 bases and J by 7 bases, with 16 bases between the two germline ends. The CDR3 region is CAWSEGWAWEQYF. CDR3 coding DNA: TGTGCCTGGAGCGAAGGGTGGGCTTGGGAGCAGTACTTC.

This clonotype was picked up many times. V usage is TRBV12-3 or TRBV12-4 and J usage is TRBJ2-6; 7 nucleotides agree with TRBD1. The V gene end was trimmed by 7 bases and the J gene end by 0 bases; junction bases not matched to a gene: 6. CDR3 size: 16 residues. Written as DNA, the CDR3 is TGTGCCAGCATCCTTACAGGGGTCTCTGGGGCCAACGTCCTGACTTTC. It encodes CASILTGVSGANVLTF.

This clonotype has at least ten counts. This rearrangement joins TRBV6-1 to TRBJ2-3; maybe TRBD2 (5 bases). Trimming removed 6 bases at V and 2 bases at J, with 18 bases between. This CDR3 has 16 residues. Germline-derived CDR1 and CDR2 are MNHNS and SASEGT. The CDR3 nucleotides are TGTGCCAGCAGCCGGGAAGGGTTGCGTTTCACAGATACGCAGTATTTT. Its protein is CASSREGLRFTDTQYF.

This clonotype was seen a handful of times. This chain uses TRBV5-6 with TRBJ1-4; D is ambiguous. V lost 1 base, J lost 7 bases, and 11 bases lay in between. CDR3 length: 14 amino acids. Germline V CDR1 and CDR2: SGHDT, YYEEEE. The CDR3 DNA reads as TGTGCCAGCAGCTTGAATCTCCGGAGTGAAAAACTGTTTTTT. Translating it yields CASSLNLRSEKLFF. The full variable domain, completed using reference TRBV5-6 and TRBJ1-4, is DAGVTQSPTHLIKTRGQQVTLRCSPKSGHDTVSWYQQALGQGPQFIFQYYEEEERQRGNFPDRFSGHQFPNYSSELNVNALLLGDSALYLCASSLNLRSEKLFFGSGTQLSVL.

For this clonotype: This may be a read error: a much more frequent sequence differs by one nucleotide. This chain uses TRBV18 with TRBJ2-7; D unclear. From germline, CDR1 is KGHSH and CDR2 LQKENI. CDR3 size: 13 residues. The CDR3 reads CVSSPAQNYEQYF. Here the CDR3 DNA reads TGTGTCAGCTCACCTGCCCAGAATTACGAGCAGTACTTC. Drawing the rest from reference TRBV18 and TRBJ2-7, the complete variable domain is NAGVMQNPRHLVRRRGQEARLRCSPMKGHSHVYWYRQLPEEGLKFMVYLQKENIIDESGMPKERFSAEFPKEGPSILRIQQVVRGDSAAYFCVSSPAQNYEQYFGPGTRLTVT.

Regarding this clonotype: One base away lies a much larger clone, so this may be a sequencing read error. The chain is built from TRBV10-3 and TRBJ1-4; D unresolved. CDR3 size: 17 residues. Germline CDR1 is ENHRY and CDR2 is SYGVKD. The CDR3 DNA sequence: TGTACCATCAGTGAGAGGGCCGCAGCTACCCTTAATGAAAAACTGTTTTTT. It codes for CTISERAAATLNEKLFF.

This clonotype was picked up many times. This sequence joins TRBV28 and TRBJ2-5; 8 nucleotides line up with TRBD2. There are 13 residues in the CDR3. Germline values: CDR1 MDHEN, CDR2 SYDVKM. V lost 6 bases, J lost 3 bases, and 3 bases stayed unmatched. The DNA for the CDR3 is TGTGCCAGCAGGAGCGGGGGAGAAGAGACCCAGTACTTC. It specifies CASRSGGEETQYF.

The chain uses TRBV2 and TRBJ1-1; weak D call: TRBD1 (5 bases). Germline CDR1 and CDR2: SNHLY and FYNNEI. The CDR3 has 15 amino acids. V gave up 4 bases and J gave up 4 bases, with 16 bases separating them. CDR3 protein: CASSAGREWATEAFF. The CDR3, as DNA: TGTGCCAGCAGTGCGGGACGGGAGTGGGCCACTGAAGCTTTCTTT. The full variable domain, completed using reference TRBV2 and TRBJ1-1, is EPEVTQTPSHQVTQMGQEVILRCVPISNHLYFYWYRQILGQKVEFLVSFYNNEISEKSEIFDDQFSVERPDGSNFTLKIRSTKLEDSAMYFCASSAGREWATEAFFGQGTRLTVV.

The chain has TRBV27 and TRBJ1-2, with D possibly TRBD1 on 6 matching bases. The CDR3 covers 14 residues. CDR1 is MNHEY, CDR2 SMNVEV, per germline (reference sequence). Trimming took off 0 bases at V and 8 bases at J, with 13 bases between the two ends. Here the CDR3 reads CASSLSSQGSGYTF. The CDR3 DNA sequence: TGTGCCAGCAGTTTATCTTCCCAGGGGTCCGGCTACACCTTC.

This clonotype has at least ten counts. The rearrangement joins TRBV14 to TRBJ2-7, with D perhaps TRBD1 or TRBD2 (5 bases each). From germline, CDR1 is SGHDN and CDR2 FVKESK. CDR3 size: 14 residues. Trimming took off 1 base at V and 0 bases at J, with 7 bases between the two ends. Written as DNA, the CDR3 is TGTGCCAGCAGCCAAGGGGGGTACTCCTACGAGCAGTACTTC. Its protein is CASSQGGYSYEQYF.

As concerns this clonotype: Given a much more abundant clone one base away, this may be a read error. This chain links TRBV27 with TRBJ1-2; D gene ambiguous. There are 13 residues in the CDR3. CDR1 is MNHEY, CDR2 SMNVEV, per germline (reference sequence). The V end was cut by 4 bases, the J end by 4 bases, with 10 bases between. The CDR3 is CASSYSVGYGYTF. CDR3 sequence (DNA): TGTGCCAGCAGTTACTCAGTCGGCTATGGCTACACCTTC.

This clonotype appeared many times. The V call is TRBV2, the J call TRBJ1-3; TRBD1 might be the D (5 bases). Looked up from germline, CDR1 is SNHLY and CDR2 is FYNNEI. CDR3 length equals 14 residues. Trimming took 3 bases from V and 3 from J, leaving 9 bases between them. DNA for the CDR3: TGTGCCAGCAGTGACGGGGGAGGTGGAAACACCATATATTTT. Protein product: CASSDGGGGNTIYF.

Comment on this clonotype: A much larger clonotype is one base distant, so this may be a read error. The chain couples TRBV5-1 to TRBJ2-3; no firm D call. Looked up from germline, CDR1 is SGHRS and CDR2 is YFSETQ. This CDR3 is 13 amino acids long. CDR3 in DNA: TGCACCAGCAGCTCTCCACACACAGATACGCAGTATTTT. Amino acids: CTSSSPHTDTQYF.

This clonotype was observed many times. J is TRBJ2-7 and V is TRBV13; 8 bases agree with TRBD1. Germline CDR1 PRHDT, CDR2 FYEKMQ (reference sequence). This CDR3 comprises 16 residues. V was pared by 0 bases and J by 2 bases, with 6 bases of the junction left unmatched. The CDR3 bases are TGTGCCAGCAGCTTAGGGCAGGGGGCAATCCCCTACGAGCAGTACTTC. Its protein product is CASSLGQGAIPYEQYF. Full variable domain (outside the CDR3, taken from reference TRBV13 and TRBJ2-7): AAGVIQSPRHLIKEKRETATLKCYPIPRHDTVYWYQQGPGQDPQFLISFYEKMQSDKGSIPDRFSAQQFSDYHSELNMSSLELGDSALYFCASSLGQGAIPYEQYFGPGTRLTVT.

The CDR3 sequence is CASSIADGAYGYTF. The CDR3 DNA reads as TGTGCCAGTAGTATCGCGGACGGGGCCTATGGCTACACCTTC. The chain combines TRBV19 with TRBJ1-2, with D perhaps matching TRBD1 (5 bases). Germline values: CDR1 LNHDA, CDR2 SQIVND (reference sequence). This CDR3 region has 14 residues. The V gene lost 3 bases and the J gene lost 4 bases, with 12 bases spanning the gap.

The V call is TRBV6-1, the J call TRBJ2-4; 10 bases agree with TRBD2. Germline loops: CDR1 MNHNS, CDR2 SASEGT. The V gene end was trimmed by 11 bases and the J gene end by 11 bases; junction bases not matched to a gene: 6. CDR3 size: 11 residues. CDR3 sequence: CAHGTSALQYF. DNA of the CDR3: TGTGCCCACGGGACTAGCGCCCTTCAGTACTTC.

V usage is TRBV5-1 and J usage is TRBJ2-5; D possibly uses TRBD1 or TRBD2 (5 bases each). The CDR3 runs to 16 residues. The germline V gene encodes CDR1 SGHRS and CDR2 YFSETQ. Trimming shortened V by 5 bases and J by 5 bases, and 22 bases separated the two germline ends. The CDR3 sequence is CASRRLRDQARETQYF. CDR3 nucleotides: TGCGCCAGCAGACGGCTTAGGGACCAGGCGAGGGAGACCCAGTACTTC.

A word on this clonotype: Possible read error: a much larger clone is one base away. J is TRBJ1-1 and V is TRBV3-1, with unresolved D. Germline V gene lookup returns CDR1 LGHDT and CDR2 YNNKEL (reference sequence). The CDR3 has 15 residues. The CDR3 DNA reads as TGTGCCAGCAGCGAAGGGCCGTCGGGGATCTCTGAAGCTTCCTTT. It specifies CASSEGPSGISEASF.

This clonotype has a count of ten or more. The gene calls are TRBV7-2 and TRBJ2-4; 10 bases match TRBD2. The trim removed 4 bases at V and 2 bases at J, leaving 11 bases unmatched. CDR1 and CDR2 from the germline V gene are SGHTA and FQGNSA. The length of the CDR3 is 18 residues. The CDR3 here is CASSSDTDSGRSKNIQYF. CDR3 DNA sequence: TGTGCCAGCAGCTCCGACACAGATAGCGGGAGGTCCAAAAACATTCAGTACTTC.

This clonotype was detected many times. The J gene is TRBJ2-7, the V gene TRBV7-2; D gene unclear. This CDR3 has 14 amino acids. Germline V CDR1 and CDR2: SGHTA, FQGNSA. The V end was cut by 8 bases, the J end by 3 bases, with 17 bases between. The CDR3 bases are TGTGCCAGCTCCCCCCTGAGAGCCCACTACGAGCAGTACTTC. Residues: CASSPLRAHYEQYF.

With respect to this clonotype: A much larger clone sits a single nucleotide away, making a read error possible. This chain uses TRBV3-1 with TRBJ1-1; D possibly corresponds to TRBD1 (6 bases). The V end was cut by 4 bases, the J end by 5 bases, with 20 bases between. The length of the CDR3 is 16 residues. Germline-derived CDR1 and CDR2 are LGHDT and YNNKEL (reference sequence). CDR3 protein: CASSPPTGRSGTEAFF. DNA of the CDR3: TGTGCCAGCAGCCCTCCGACAGGCAGATCGGGTACTGAAGCTTTCTTT.

The J gene is TRBJ2-1, the V gene TRBV28, with 7 positions matching TRBD2. CDR1 and CDR2 from the germline V gene are MDHEN and SYDVKM. The CDR3 contains 13 residues. V gave up 6 bases and J gave up 9 bases; unmatched junction bases: 8. The CDR3 region has the DNA TGTGCCAGCAGGTTAGGCGGGAGTATTGAGCAGTTCTTC. This encodes CASRLGGSIEQFF.

This clonotype occurred many times. The chain uses TRBV6-1 and TRBJ1-6, with 7 bases fitting TRBD1. Trimming took 9 bases from V and 6 from J; bases not matched to a gene: 14. Germline lookup yields CDR1 MNHNS and CDR2 SASEGT. The CDR3 is 16 amino acids. The CDR3 region is CASTGWDSSFNSPLHF. CDR3 nucleotides: TGTGCCAGTACTGGCTGGGACAGTAGCTTTAATTCACCCCTCCACTTT.

This clonotype was picked up many times. CDR3 DNA sequence: TGTGCCAGCGGCCGTGGGACTACCAGCACAGATACGCAGTATTTT. It is translated as CASGRGTTSTDTQYF. V usage is TRBV6-2 or TRBV6-3 and J usage is TRBJ2-3; 7 bases fit TRBD2. The CDR3 is 15 residues long. The germline CDR1 and CDR2 sequences are MNHEY and SVGEGT. With V trimmed by 8 bases and J by 0 bases, 8 bases remained unmatched.

This clonotype has a count of ten or more. The chain links TRBV7-9 to TRBJ1-1, with D possibly being TRBD1 (5 bases). Germline CDR1 and CDR2: SEHNR and FQNEAQ (reference sequence). The length of the CDR3 is 16 residues. V lost 1 base and J lost 4, with 16 bases in between. CDR3 protein: CASSLVGRSGGTEAFF. For the CDR3, the DNA is TGTGCCAGCAGCTTAGTGGGCCGGTCTGGGGGCACTGAAGCTTTCTTT.